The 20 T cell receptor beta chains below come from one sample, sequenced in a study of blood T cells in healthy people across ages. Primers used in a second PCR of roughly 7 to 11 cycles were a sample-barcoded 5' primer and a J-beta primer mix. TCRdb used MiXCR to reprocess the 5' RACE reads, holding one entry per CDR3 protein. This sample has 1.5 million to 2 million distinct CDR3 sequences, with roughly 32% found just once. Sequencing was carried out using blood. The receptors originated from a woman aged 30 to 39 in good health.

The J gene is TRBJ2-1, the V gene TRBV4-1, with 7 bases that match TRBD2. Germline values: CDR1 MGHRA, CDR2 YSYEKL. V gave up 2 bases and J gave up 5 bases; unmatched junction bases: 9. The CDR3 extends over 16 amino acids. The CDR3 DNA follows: TGCGCCAGCAGCCAAAGGGGACTAACAGATCACAATGAGCAGTTCTTC. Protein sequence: CASSQRGLTDHNEQFF.

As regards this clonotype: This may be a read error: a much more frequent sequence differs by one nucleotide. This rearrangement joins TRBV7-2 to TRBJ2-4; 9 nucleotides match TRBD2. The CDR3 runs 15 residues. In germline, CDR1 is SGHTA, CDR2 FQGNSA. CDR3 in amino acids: CASSLRTSGFYEQNF. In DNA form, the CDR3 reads TGTGCCAGCAGCTTAAGAACTAGCGGGTTCTACGAGCAGAACTTC.

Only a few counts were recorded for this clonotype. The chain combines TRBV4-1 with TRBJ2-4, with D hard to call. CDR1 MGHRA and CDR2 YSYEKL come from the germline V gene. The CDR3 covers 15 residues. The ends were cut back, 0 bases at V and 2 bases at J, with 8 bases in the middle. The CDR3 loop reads CASSQDVVSKNIQYF. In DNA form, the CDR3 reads TGCGCCAGCAGCCAAGATGTAGTGTCCAAAAACATTCAGTACTTC.

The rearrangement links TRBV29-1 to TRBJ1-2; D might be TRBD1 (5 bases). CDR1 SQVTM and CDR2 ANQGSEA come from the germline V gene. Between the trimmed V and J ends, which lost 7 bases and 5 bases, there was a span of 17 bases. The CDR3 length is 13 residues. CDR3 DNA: TGCAGCGCCCCCGGCCCAGGGAAATATGGCTACACCTTC. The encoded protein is CSAPGPGKYGYTF.

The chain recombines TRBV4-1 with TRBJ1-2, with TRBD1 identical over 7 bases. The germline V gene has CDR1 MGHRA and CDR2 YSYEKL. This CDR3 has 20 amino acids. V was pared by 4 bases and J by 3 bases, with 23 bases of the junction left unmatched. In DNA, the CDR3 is TGCGCCAGCAGCCCATTGTTATCGAAAATACAGATAGGGGGCGACTATGGCTACACCTTC. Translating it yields CASSPLLSKIQIGGDYGYTF.

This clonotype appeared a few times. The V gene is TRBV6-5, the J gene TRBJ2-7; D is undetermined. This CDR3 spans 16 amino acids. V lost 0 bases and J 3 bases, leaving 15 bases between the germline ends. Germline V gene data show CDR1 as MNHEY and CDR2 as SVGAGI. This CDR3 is CASSYSHAGPSYEQYF. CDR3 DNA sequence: TGTGCCAGCAGTTACTCTCATGCCGGACCCAGCTACGAGCAGTACTTC.

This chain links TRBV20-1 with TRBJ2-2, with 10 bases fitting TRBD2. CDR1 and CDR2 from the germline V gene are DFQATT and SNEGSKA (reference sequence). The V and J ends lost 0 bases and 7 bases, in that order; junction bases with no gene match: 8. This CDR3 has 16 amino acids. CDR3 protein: CSARDLSGRANGELFF. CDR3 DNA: TGCAGTGCTAGAGATCTAAGCGGGAGGGCCAACGGGGAGCTGTTTTTT.

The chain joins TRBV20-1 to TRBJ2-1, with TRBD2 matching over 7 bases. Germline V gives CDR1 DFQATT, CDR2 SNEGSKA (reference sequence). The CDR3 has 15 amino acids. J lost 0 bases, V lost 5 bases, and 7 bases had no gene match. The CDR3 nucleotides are TGCAGTGCTCCTTGGCCGGGGGGCTCCTACAATGAGCAGTTCTTC. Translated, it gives CSAPWPGGSYNEQFF.

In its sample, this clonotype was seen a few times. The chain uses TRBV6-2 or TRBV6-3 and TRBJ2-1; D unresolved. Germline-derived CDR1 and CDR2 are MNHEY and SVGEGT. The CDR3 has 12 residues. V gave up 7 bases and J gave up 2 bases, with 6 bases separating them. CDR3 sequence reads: CASNGPYNEQFF. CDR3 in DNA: TGTGCCAGCAACGGGCCCTACAATGAGCAGTTCTTC.

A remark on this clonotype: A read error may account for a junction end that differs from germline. This CDR3 is CGVGSDADSPLHF. CDR3 DNA sequence: TGCGGCGTGGGGTCGGACGCCGATTCACCCCTCCACTTT. This sequence joins TRBV29-1 and TRBJ1-6; D is unclear. CDR3 size: 13 residues. Germline CDR1 is SQVTM and CDR2 is ANQGSEA. Supplemented by reference TRBV29-1 and TRBJ1-6, the full variable domain reads SAVISQKPSRDICQRGTSLTIQCQVDSQVTMMFWYRQQPGQSLTLIATANQGSEATYESGFVIDKFPISRPNLTFSTLTVSNMSPEDSSIYLCGVGSDADSPLHFGNGTRLTVT.

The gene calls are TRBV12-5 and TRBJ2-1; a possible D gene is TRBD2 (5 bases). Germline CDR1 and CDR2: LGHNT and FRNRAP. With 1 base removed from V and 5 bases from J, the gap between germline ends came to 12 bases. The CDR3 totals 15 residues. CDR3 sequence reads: CASGLGTPGDNEQFF. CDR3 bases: TGTGCTAGTGGTTTGGGGACCCCCGGGGACAATGAGCAGTTCTTC.

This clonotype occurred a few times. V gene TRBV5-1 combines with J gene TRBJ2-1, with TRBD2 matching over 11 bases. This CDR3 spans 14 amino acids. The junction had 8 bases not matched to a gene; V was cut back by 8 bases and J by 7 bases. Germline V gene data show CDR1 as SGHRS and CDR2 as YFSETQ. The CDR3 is CARLSGGAVNEQFF. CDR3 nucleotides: TGCGCCAGACTTAGCGGGGGGGCCGTTAATGAGCAGTTCTTC.

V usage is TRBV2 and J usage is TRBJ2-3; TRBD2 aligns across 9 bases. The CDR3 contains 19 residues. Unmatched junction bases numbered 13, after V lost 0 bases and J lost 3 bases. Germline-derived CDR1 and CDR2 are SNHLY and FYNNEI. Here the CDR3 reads CASSEAGGEAGGSTDTQYF. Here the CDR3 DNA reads TGTGCCAGCAGTGAAGCTGGGGGAGAAGCGGGAGGTAGTACAGATACGCAGTATTTT.

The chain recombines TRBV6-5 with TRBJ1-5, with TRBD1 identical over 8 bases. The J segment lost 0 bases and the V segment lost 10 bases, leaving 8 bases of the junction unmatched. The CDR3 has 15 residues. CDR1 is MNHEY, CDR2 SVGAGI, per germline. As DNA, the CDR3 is TGTGCCAACACGGGACAGGTGACTAGCAATCAGCCCCAGCATTTT. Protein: CANTGQVTSNQPQHF.

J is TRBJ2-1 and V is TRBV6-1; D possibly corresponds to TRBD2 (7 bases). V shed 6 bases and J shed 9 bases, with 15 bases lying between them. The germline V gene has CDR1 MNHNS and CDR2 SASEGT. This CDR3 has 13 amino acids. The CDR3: CASRAGAGGEQFF. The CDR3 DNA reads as TGTGCCAGCAGGGCGGGGGCCGGGGGTGAGCAGTTCTTC.

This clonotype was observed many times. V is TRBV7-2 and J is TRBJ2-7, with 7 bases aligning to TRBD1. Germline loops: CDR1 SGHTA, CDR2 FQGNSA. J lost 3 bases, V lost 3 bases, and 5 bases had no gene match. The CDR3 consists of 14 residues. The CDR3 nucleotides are TGTGCCAGCAGCTTTGGCAGGGGGAACTACGAGCAGTACTTC. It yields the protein CASSFGRGNYEQYF.

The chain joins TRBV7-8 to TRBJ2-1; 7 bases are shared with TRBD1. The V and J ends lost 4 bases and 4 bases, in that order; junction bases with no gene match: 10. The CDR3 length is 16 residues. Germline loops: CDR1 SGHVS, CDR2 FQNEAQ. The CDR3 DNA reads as TGTGCCAGCAGCTCACGGCCGGGACAGAGATACAATGAGCAGTTCTTC. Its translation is CASSSRPGQRYNEQFF.

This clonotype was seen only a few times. The CDR3, as DNA: TGTGCCAGCAGCCATGCTAGCGGGAGGGTGACAGATACGCAGTATTTT. Translation gives CASSHASGRVTDTQYF. The V and J genes are TRBV4-2 and TRBJ2-3; 12 nucleotides align to TRBD2. J was trimmed by 3 bases and V by 3 bases; bases with no gene match: 4. Per the germline V gene, CDR1 is LGHNA and CDR2 is YNFKEQ. This CDR3 has 16 amino acids.

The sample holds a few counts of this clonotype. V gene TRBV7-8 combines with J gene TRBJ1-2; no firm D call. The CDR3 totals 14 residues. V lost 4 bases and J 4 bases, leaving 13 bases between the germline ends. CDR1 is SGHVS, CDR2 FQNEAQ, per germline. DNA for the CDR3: TGTGCCAGCAGCTCCCCGGGCGTAGGCTATGGCTACACCTTC. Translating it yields CASSSPGVGYGYTF.

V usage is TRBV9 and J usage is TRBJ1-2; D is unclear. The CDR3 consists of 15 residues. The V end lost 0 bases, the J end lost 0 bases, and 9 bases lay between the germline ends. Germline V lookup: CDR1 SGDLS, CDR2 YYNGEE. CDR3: CASSVDSRTNYGYTF. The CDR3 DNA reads TGTGCCAGCAGCGTAGACAGCCGAACTAACTATGGCTACACCTTC.